A selection of T cell receptor beta chains follows, all from one sample in a study of blood T cell repertoires in COVID-19. Clones were read by immunoSEQ multiplex PCR, and TCRdb kept only the in-frame ones, dropping some. The table has roughly 180,000 clones, 65% to 85% seen once. The specimen was peripheral blood. The receptors derive from a woman in her twenties or thirties with acute or convalescent COVID-19. Each CDR3 is given with its conserved first and last residue. The D gene is left open where the match is weak. Only some rows state a clone size, as once, few, many or a class for expanded clones.

V gene	clone size	D gene	J gene	CDR3 protein	CDR3 DNA
TRBV7-2	-	TRBD2	TRBJ2-7	CASSPGLAGGLDEQYF	TGTGCCAGCAGCCCTGGACTAGCGGGGGGGCTGGACGAGCAGTACTTC
TRBV10-3	-	TRBD2	TRBJ2-1	CAIMGSGSSYNEQFF	TGTGCCATCATGGGGAGCGGGAGCTCCTACAATGAGCAGTTCTTC
TRBV5-1	-	-	TRBJ1-3	CASRPGDSGNTIYF	TGCGCCAGCAGGCCGGGAGACTCTGGAAACACCATATATTTT
TRBV6-5	few	-	TRBJ1-5	CASSPNRASNQPQHF	TGTGCCAGCAGCCCCAACAGGGCAAGCAATCAGCCCCAGCATTTT
TRBV12-3/TRBV12-4	few	-	TRBJ2-1	CASSFRNEQFF	TGTGCCAGCAGTTTTCGCAATGAGCAGTTCTTC
TRBV7-2	-	-	TRBJ2-2	CASSSVTGELFF	TGTGCCAGCAGCTCCGTTACCGGGGAGCTGTTTTTT
TRBV3-1/TRBV3-2	-	TRBD2	TRBJ2-1	CASSQFRGGLNEQFF	TGTGCCAGCAGCCAATTCCGGGGGGGCCTCAATGAGCAGTTCTTC
TRBV28	-	-	TRBJ1-5	CASRYNVKPQHF	TGTGCCAGCAGATACAATGTCAAGCCCCAGCATTTT
TRBV11-3	-	-	TRBJ2-5	CASSFSGGNQETQYF	TGTGCCAGCAGCTTTTCCGGCGGGAACCAAGAGACCCAGTACTTC
TRBV15	-	TRBD1	TRBJ2-5	CATRITGGYQETQYF	TGTGCCACCAGGATTACAGGGGGGTATCAAGAGACCCAGTACTTC
TRBV19	-	TRBD1	TRBJ1-3	CASSSGTGYFRSGNTIYF	TGTGCCAGTTCATCCGGGACAGGATACTTTCGCTCTGGAAACACCATATATTTT
TRBV30	-	-	TRBJ1-2	CAWNRAYGYTF	TGTGCCTGGAACAGGGCCTATGGCTACACCTTC
TRBV9	-	TRBD2	TRBJ2-1	CASSAGTSGGASYNEQFF	TGTGCCAGCAGCGCCGGGACTAGCGGGGGGGCCTCCTACAATGAGCAGTTCTTC
TRBV19	few	-	TRBJ1-2	CASSIGQGVVYGYTF	TGTGCCAGTAGTATTGGGCAGGGCGTCGTCTATGGCTACACCTTC
TRBV7-6	-	-	TRBJ2-3	CASSLRLVGLRVTDTQYF	TGTGCCAGCAGCTTACGCTTAGTGGGACTCCGAGTGACAGATACGCAGTATTTT
TRBV28	few	-	TRBJ2-7	CASSLQGQLSSYEQYF	TGTGCCAGCAGTTTACAGGGCCAGTTGAGCTCCTACGAGCAGTACTTC
TRBV27	-	-	TRBJ2-7	CASHTGPRSHEQYF	TGTGCCAGCCATACAGGGCCTAGATCCCACGAGCAGTACTTC
TRBV28	-	-	TRBJ1-4	CASSTNSVGGEKLFF	TGTGCCAGCAGTACCAACTCCGTCGGGGGTGAAAAACTGTTTTTT
TRBV6-5	-	TRBD2	TRBJ2-1	CASTSGTSGSNEQFF	TGTGCCAGCACGTCCGGGACTAGCGGGAGCAATGAGCAGTTCTTC
TRBV27	-	TRBD1	TRBJ1-2	CASSSSQGAPGYTF	TGTGCCAGCAGTTCATCACAGGGGGCGCCTGGCTACACCTTC
TRBV28	-	TRBD1	TRBJ2-3	CASSPGQGATSDTQYF	TGTGCCAGCAGTCCGGGACAGGGGGCTACGTCAGATACGCAGTATTTT
TRBV28	-	-	TRBJ1-1	CASSLSRVNTEAFF	TGTGCCAGCAGTTTATCCCGGGTGAACACTGAAGCTTTCTTT
TRBV7-8	-	-	TRBJ2-3	CASSLATAGPDTQYF	TGTGCCAGCAGCTTAGCAACAGCGGGCCCAGATACGCAGTATTTT
TRBV10-1	-	TRBD1	TRBJ2-7	CASSERQGVEQYF	TGCGCCAGCAGTGAAAGACAGGGGGTCGAGCAGTACTTC
TRBV6-5	-	-	TRBJ1-1	CASTQGNTEAFF	TGTGCCAGCACCCAGGGGAACACTGAAGCTTTCTTT
TRBV21-1	once	-	TRBJ1-4	CASSKGRDRVREKLFF	TGTGCCAGCAGCAAAGGGCGGGACAGGGTAAGAGAAAAACTGTTTTTT
TRBV5-8	few	-	TRBJ1-5	CASSLDQGRGQPQHF	TGTGCCAGCAGCTTGGATCAGGGGAGGGGGCAGCCCCAGCATTTT
TRBV5-6	-	TRBD2	TRBJ2-5	CASSTSGGRRTKETQYF	TGTGCCAGCTCTACTAGCGGGGGACGAAGAACCAAAGAGACCCAGTACTTC
TRBV5-1	few	TRBD2	TRBJ2-1	CASSGGLAANEQFF	TGCGCCAGCAGCGGGGGACTAGCGGCAAATGAGCAGTTCTTC
TRBV4-2	once	-	TRBJ1-2	CASSQDGQLLYYTF	TGTGCCAGCAGCCAAGATGGACAGCTTCTTTACTACACCTTC
TRBV19	few	-	TRBJ2-5	CASSMGRKETQYF	TGTGCCAGTAGTATGGGCAGGAAAGAGACCCAGTACTTC
TRBV2	once	TRBD1	TRBJ1-2	CASSEISGTGSYGYTF	TGTGCCAGCAGTGAAATCTCCGGGACAGGGAGCTATGGCTACACCTTC
TRBV2	-	TRBD1	TRBJ1-2	CASSETGSYGYTF	TGTGCCAGCAGTGAGACAGGGAGCTATGGCTACACCTTC
TRBV7-9	-	TRBD1	TRBJ1-4	CASSLQGQVLSEKLFF	TGTGCCAGCAGCTTACAGGGACAGGTGCTTAGTGAAAAACTGTTTTTT
TRBV30	-	-	TRBJ1-5	CAWVEKPGNNQPQHF	TGTGCCTGGGTGGAAAAACCGGGGAATAATCAGCCCCAGCATTTT
TRBV29-1	-	TRBD2	TRBJ2-1	CSVEDPAGGYNEQFF	TGCAGCGTTGAAGATCCAGCGGGGGGATACAATGAGCAGTTCTTC
TRBV18	-	TRBD1	TRBJ1-1	CASSPRREQGEVETEAFF	TGTGCCAGCTCACCTAGGAGGGAGCAGGGGGAAGTGGAGACTGAAGCTTTCTTT
TRBV5-1	-	-	TRBJ2-3	CASKVEGSTDTQYF	TGCGCCAGCAAAGTAGAGGGTAGCACAGATACGCAGTATTTT
TRBV13	-	-	TRBJ2-7	CASSLGRVGYEQYF	TGTGCCAGCAGCTTAGGCCGGGTGGGCTACGAGCAGTACTTC
TRBV10-2	-	TRBD1	TRBJ1-5	CASRGQSNQPQHF	TGCGCCAGCAGGGGACAGTCTAATCAGCCCCAGCATTTT
TRBV19	once	TRBD1	TRBJ1-1	CASSIIQGYTEAFF	TGTGCCAGTAGTATTATACAGGGGTACACTGAAGCTTTCTTT
TRBV6-2/TRBV6-3	-	-	TRBJ2-1	CASSQTTYEQFF	TGTGCCAGCAGCCAAACGACTTATGAGCAGTTCTTC
TRBV28	-	-	TRBJ2-4	CASSLSGSFETVAKNIQYF	TGTGCCAGCAGCTTATCCGGCTCTTTCGAGACAGTAGCCAAAAACATTCAGTACTTC
TRBV7-8	-	-	TRBJ1-1	CASSLVGQYTEAFF	TGTGCCAGCAGCTTAGTGGGGCAGTACACTGAAGCTTTCTTT
TRBV3-1/TRBV3-2	-	-	TRBJ2-3	CASSSGGASTDTQYF	TGTGCCAGCAGCTCGGGCGGGGCTAGCACAGATACGCAGTATTTT
TRBV7-9	-	-	TRBJ2-1	CASSSYAQNGDNEQFF	TGTGCCAGCAGCTCTTACGCACAGAATGGTGACAATGAGCAGTTCTTC
TRBV5-1	-	TRBD1	TRBJ2-7	CASSLRGQGSLRGSYEQYF	TGCGCCAGCAGCCTAAGGGGACAGGGAAGTTTAAGAGGCTCCTACGAGCAGTACTTC
TRBV28	-	-	TRBJ1-5	CASSLWGGGNQPQHF	TGTGCCAGCAGTCTCTGGGGGGGAGGCAATCAGCCCCAGCATTTT
TRBV6-7	few	-	TRBJ2-7	CASSYGGQDEQYF	TGTGCCAGCAGTTACGGGGGCCAGGACGAGCAGTACTTC
TRBV6-2/TRBV6-3	-	-	TRBJ2-5	CASSFKETQYF	TGTGCCAGCAGTTTCAAAGAGACCCAGTACTTC
TRBV4-3	-	-	TRBJ2-7	CASRPPGVYEQYF	TGCGCCAGCAGACCCCCGGGAGTCTACGAGCAGTACTTC
TRBV28	-	TRBD2	TRBJ2-2	CATGVLRGGAGELFF	TGTGCCACCGGGGTGTTGCGGGGGGGAGCCGGGGAGCTGTTTTTT
TRBV19	-	-	TRBJ1-4	CASSQATNEKLFF	TGTGCCAGTAGTCAGGCAACTAATGAAAAACTGTTTTTT